The 20 T cell receptor beta chains presented below share a single source sample, sequenced in a study of CXCR3-negative and CXCR3-positive naive CD8 T cells. Study outcomes and limitations: More hydrophobic TRB CDR3s occurred in CXCR3-positive than in CXCR3-negative naive cells.

Their antigens remain unidentified. With UMI labels, 5' RACE was used to prepare the TRB cDNA libraries. With the 5' RACE reads reprocessed, TCRdb shows one record per CDR3 protein and no DNA. The sample features about 110,000 distinct CDR3 sequences, with 0.35% to 0.4% in its top ten. Sequencing was done on a sample of naive CXCR3+ CD8+ T cells from blood. Subset of the sample: CD45RO-CCR7+CD27+CD95- naive CD8+ T cells expressing CXCR3 (TNR3+). Receptors originate from a human donor in good health. Some clones in this sample may be carry-over from other donors' samples.

The rearrangement joins TRBV4-2 to TRBJ2-3; the D call from TCRdb, TRBD2, cannot be confirmed without DNA. Germline CDR1 LGHNA, CDR2 YNFKEQ. The CDR3 length is 18 residues. The CDR3 protein is CASSYHVVWDGPPDTQYF.

The V call is TRBV28, the J call TRBJ2-5. The CDR3 runs to 14 residues. CDR1 is MDHEN and CDR2 is SYDVKM in the germline V gene. The CDR3 protein is CASSLLYQQETQYF.

This chain links TRBV30 with TRBJ2-7; TCRdb indicates TRBD2, and absent DNA this call remains unverified. The V gene's germline CDR1 is GTSNPN and CDR2 SVGIG (reference sequence). This CDR3 is built from 17 residues. This CDR3 reads CAWSVLLAGVRSYEQYF.

The V and J genes are TRBV5-1 and TRBJ2-7; TCRdb returns TRBD1, unconfirmable since there is no DNA. The CDR3 spans 16 residues. From germline, CDR1 is SGHRS and CDR2 YFSETQ. The CDR3 is CASSVAQRGPIYEQYF.

The rearrangement joins TRBV19 to TRBJ2-3; TCRdb's assignment of TRBD2 cannot be checked, as there is no DNA. The CDR3 runs 15 residues. Germline V gives CDR1 LNHDA, CDR2 SQIVND (reference sequence). CDR3 protein: CASSWTSGRTDTQYF. The entire variable domain, with the rest obtained from reference TRBV19 and TRBJ2-3, is as follows: DGGITQSPKYLFRKEGQNVTLSCEQNLNHDAMYWYRQDPGQGLRLIYYSQIVNDFQKGDIAEGYSVSREKKESFPLTVTSAQKNPTAFYLCASSWTSGRTDTQYFGPGTRLTVL.

J is TRBJ1-1 and V is TRBV7-9; no DNA is available, so the TRBD1 call from TCRdb remains unchecked. This CDR3 contains 13 residues. Germline V CDR1 and CDR2: SEHNR, FQNEAQ (reference sequence). The CDR3 loop is CASSWTEYTEAFF.

V and J are TRBV12-3 or TRBV12-4 and TRBJ2-1; TCRdb's D call of TRBD2 is untestable without DNA. The CDR3 length is 14 residues. The CDR3 is CASSPPTNSVEQFF.

The gene calls are TRBV6-5 and TRBJ1-5. The CDR3 is 13 amino acids. The V gene's germline CDR1 is MNHEY and CDR2 SVGAGI. CDR3 residues: CASSLSPNQPQHF.

The rearrangement links TRBV7-9 to TRBJ2-7; TCRdb names TRBD1, which stays unverified in the absence of DNA. This CDR3 comprises 13 residues. CDR1 is SEHNR, CDR2 FQNEAQ, per germline (reference sequence). The CDR3 here is CASSSREPYEQYF.

V usage is TRBV9 and J usage is TRBJ1-2; TCRdb picks TRBD1, but there is no DNA to check that call. Germline assignment: CDR1 SGDLS and CDR2 YYNGEE. The CDR3 loop spans 13 amino acids. The CDR3 here is CASSVRENYGYTF.

This chain connects TRBV29-1 to TRBJ2-4; the D gene TCRdb calls, TRBD1, cannot be checked with no DNA. Germline values: CDR1 SQVTM, CDR2 ANQGSEA. The CDR3 sequence is 14 residues long. The chain's CDR3 is CSASGTGTQNIQYF.

The chain links TRBV15 to TRBJ2-1; TCRdb calls TRBD1, which cannot be checked without DNA. This CDR3 is 15 amino acids long. CDR1 is LNHNV and CDR2 is YYDKDF in the germline V gene (reference sequence). This CDR3 is CATSNTGGGYNEQFF.

V gene TRBV29-1 combines with J gene TRBJ2-3; the TCRdb D gene call, TRBD2, has no DNA to confirm it. CDR3 size: 14 residues. Germline CDR1 is SQVTM and CDR2 is ANQGSEA. The CDR3 is CSVEWRERADTQYF.

The chain joins TRBV27 to TRBJ2-1; the D call from TCRdb, TRBD1, cannot be confirmed without DNA. Germline V lookup: CDR1 MNHEY, CDR2 SMNVEV (reference sequence). The CDR3 consists of 13 residues. CDR3 protein: CASSLYPGGEQFF.

This chain uses TRBV29-1 with TRBJ2-2. The CDR3 length is 11 residues. Looked up from germline, CDR1 is SQVTM and CDR2 is ANQGSEA. The CDR3 sequence is CSVPNTGELFF.

This CDR3 is CASRSTGRMEKAFF. This chain connects TRBV2 to TRBJ1-1; checking the TCRdb D call of TRBD1 is not possible without DNA. CDR1 is SNHLY, CDR2 FYNNEI, per germline. The CDR3 is 14 amino acids.

The chain uses TRBV27 and TRBJ1-1; with no DNA, the TCRdb D assignment of TRBD1 cannot be verified. The germline V gene encodes CDR1 MNHEY and CDR2 SMNVEV (reference sequence). The CDR3 has 17 residues. CDR3 in amino acids: CASSFRGGNGRNTEAFF.

This chain joins TRBV28 and TRBJ2-2; TCRdb's assignment of TRBD1 cannot be checked, as there is no DNA. Germline V gene lookup returns CDR1 MDHEN and CDR2 SYDVKM. This CDR3 has 14 amino acids. This CDR3 is CASKLQGDTGELFF.

The V and J genes are TRBV10-3 and TRBJ2-5. Germline CDR1 ENHRY, CDR2 SYGVKD. The CDR3 is 13 residues long. CDR3 amino acids: CAISEHLLETQYF.

This chain joins TRBV7-9 and TRBJ1-5; the D call from TCRdb, TRBD1, cannot be confirmed without DNA. CDR1 is SEHNR, CDR2 FQNEAQ, per germline (reference sequence). The CDR3 loop spans 14 amino acids. The CDR3: CASRGWDDNQPQHF.